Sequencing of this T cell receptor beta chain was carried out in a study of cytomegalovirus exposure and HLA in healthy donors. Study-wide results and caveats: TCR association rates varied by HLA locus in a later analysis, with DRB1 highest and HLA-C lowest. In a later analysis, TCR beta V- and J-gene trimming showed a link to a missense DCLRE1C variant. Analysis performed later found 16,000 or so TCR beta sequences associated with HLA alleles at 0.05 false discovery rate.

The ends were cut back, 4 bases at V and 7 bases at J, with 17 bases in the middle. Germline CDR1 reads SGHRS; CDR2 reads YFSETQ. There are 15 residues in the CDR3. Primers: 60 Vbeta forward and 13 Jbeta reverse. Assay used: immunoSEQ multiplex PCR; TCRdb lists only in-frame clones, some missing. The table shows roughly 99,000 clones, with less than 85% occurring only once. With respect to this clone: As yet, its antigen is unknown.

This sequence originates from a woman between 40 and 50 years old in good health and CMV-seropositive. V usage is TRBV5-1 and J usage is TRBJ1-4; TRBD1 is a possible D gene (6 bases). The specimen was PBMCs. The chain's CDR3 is CASSQDSRSIEKLFF. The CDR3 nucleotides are TGCGCCAGCAGCCAGGACAGCAGAAGTATTGAAAAACTGTTTTTT.